This T cell receptor beta chain was found in a study of OX40 agonist ivuxolimab in advanced cancers. V was trimmed by 7 bases and J by 5 bases, leaving 15 bases between them. The germline CDR1 and CDR2 sequences are KGHSH and LQKENI. The CDR3 is made up of 14 amino acids. Assay used: immunoSEQ multiplex PCR; TCRdb lists only in-frame clones, some missing. The sample carries tens of thousands of clones, roughly 85% recorded once. This chain links TRBV18 with TRBJ2-1; D not certain. This clonotype was sampled from an adult with an advanced solid tumor such as melanoma, head and neck, liver or kidney cancer. The source material was CD4+ or CD8+ T cells sorted from blood, sampled in a trial of the OX40 agonist ivuxolimab. CDR3 DNA sequence: TGTGCCAGCTTACGGCAGGACGCAGACAATGAGCAGTTCTTC. It specifies CASLRQDADNEQFF.